Below, 6 T cell receptor beta chains from the same sample are listed, as sequenced in a study of molecular identifiers for immune sequencing clone quantification. TCRdb ran MiXCR on the PCR reads and lists one entry per CDR3 protein. The sample holds roughly 93,000 distinct CDR3 sequences, around 25% seen once. Sample: naive CD8+ T cells from blood, with Jurkat cell RNA spiked in. Regarding subset: FACS-sorted CD8+CD4-CCR7+CD45RA+ naive T cells. These TCRs come from a human donor in good health. Some libraries in this study had Jurkat cell RNA spiked in.

This clonotype was detected ten times or more. V and J are TRBV4-1 and TRBJ2-7; 7 bases agree with TRBD1. Germline lookup yields CDR1 MGHRA and CDR2 YSYEKL. The CDR3 totals 17 residues. V gave up 0 bases and J gave up 2 bases; unmatched junction bases: 10. This CDR3 is CASSQDDRDNRAYEQYF. In nucleotides, the CDR3 is TGCGCCAGCAGCCAAGATGACAGGGACAACAGGGCCTACGAGCAGTACTTC.

The chain employs TRBV4-1 and TRBJ2-7; TRBD2 agrees at 13 bases. The CDR3 contains 18 residues. Germline CDR1 and CDR2: MGHRA and YSYEKL. Trimming took 0 bases from V and 1 from J; bases not matched to a gene: 6. The CDR3: CASSQDRLAGGESYEQYF. Here the CDR3 DNA reads TGCGCCAGCAGCCAAGATAGACTAGCGGGGGGCGAATCCTACGAGCAGTACTTC.

This clonotype was recorded at least ten times. This sequence joins TRBV6-2 or TRBV6-3 and TRBJ2-7; no clear D. Germline CDR1 reads MNHEY; CDR2 reads SVGEGT. V was shortened by 9 bases and J by 0 bases, with 6 bases between the two germline ends. The CDR3 is 11 amino acids. The CDR3 DNA follows: TGTGCCAGTAGATACTCCTACGAGCAGTACTTC. Translated, it gives CASRYSYEQYF.

At least ten counts were recorded for this clonotype. The V gene is TRBV25-1, the J gene TRBJ2-5; D is unclear. Germline V gene lookup returns CDR1 MGHDK and CDR2 SYGVNS. Trimming stripped 4 bases from V and 5 bases from J, with 11 bases between. CDR3 length: 13 amino acids. The CDR3 DNA follows: TGTGCCAGCAGTGGATGGGGATTTGAGACCCAGTACTTC. Translating it yields CASSGWGFETQYF. The whole variable domain, filled in from reference TRBV25-1 and TRBJ2-5, reads EADIYQTPRYLVIGTGKKITLECSQTMGHDKMYWYQQDPGMELHLIHYSYGVNSTEKGDLSSESTVSRIRTEHFPLTLESARPSHTSQYLCASSGWGFETQYFGPGTRLLVL.

This clonotype has at least ten counts. CDR3 nucleotide sequence: TGTGCCAGCAGTGAAGGCCCGACTAGCGGACTTTCCTACGAGCAGTACTTC. As protein: CASSEGPTSGLSYEQYF. This chain links TRBV6-1 with TRBJ2-7; 9 bases are a match to TRBD2. The CDR3 consists of 17 residues. Losses at the gene ends were 1 base for V and 1 base for J; bases not matched to a gene: 8. Germline V gene data show CDR1 as MNHNS and CDR2 as SASEGT.

At least ten counts were recorded for this clonotype. V and J are TRBV28 and TRBJ2-7, with 7 bases lining up with TRBD2. J was trimmed by 4 bases and V by 6 bases; bases with no gene match: 6. CDR3 length: 13 residues. Germline lookup yields CDR1 MDHEN and CDR2 SYDVKM. The CDR3 DNA reads TGTGCCAGCAGCACCCAGCGGGGTTACGAGCAGTACTTC. Protein product: CASSTQRGYEQYF.